These 18 T cell receptor beta chains were sequenced from one sample in a study of human T cells and chemical hapten exposure. Using its own MiXCR run on the RACE reads, TCRdb lists one record per CDR3 protein. This sample carries more than 70,000 distinct CDR3 sequences, about a tenth of them seen once, and the ten largest clones take about 0.95%. Regarding time point: patch test 3, about 24 weeks after DPC sensitization. The treatment: therapeutic diphenylcyclopropenone sensitization with weekly scalp DPC. The starting material was whole blood, obtained in connection with sensitization to the hapten diphenylcyclopropenone (DPC). The receptors here all came from a woman in her twenties or thirties with alopecia areata. Some clones in this sample may be carry-over from other donors' samples.

The J gene is TRBJ2-3, the V gene TRBV28, with 7 nucleotides matching TRBD2. CDR1 and CDR2 from the germline V gene are MDHEN and SYDVKM. The V and J ends lost 4 bases and 5 bases, in that order; junction bases with no gene match: 6. The CDR3 is 14 amino acids. CDR3 loop: CASSSGGFQDTQYF. CDR3 DNA: TGTGCCAGCAGTTCGGGAGGATTCCAAGATACGCAGTATTTT.

In its sample, this clonotype was seen many times. This chain links TRBV2 with TRBJ2-3; the match to TRBD2 covers 12 bases. The CDR3 has 15 residues. Germline CDR1 is SNHLY and CDR2 is FYNNEI. V dropped 5 bases and J dropped 3; count of bases not matched to a gene: 3. Here the CDR3 DNA reads TGTGCCAGCAGTACCGGGACTAGCGGGACAGATACGCAGTATTTT. Its translation is CASSTGTSGTDTQYF.

This clonotype showed up just a few times. This rearrangement joins TRBV29-1 to TRBJ2-1; 7 bases align to TRBD2. The germline CDR1 and CDR2 sequences are SQVTM and ANQGSEA. With 5 bases clipped from V and 5 bases from J, the junction kept 6 bases outside the gene matches. The length of the CDR3 is 13 residues. CDR3 bases: TGCAGCGTTTCCACTACTAGCGACAATGAGCAGTTCTTC. This translates into CSVSTTSDNEQFF.

The gene calls are TRBV10-3 and TRBJ1-6; 7 bases map to TRBD1. Per the germline V gene, CDR1 is ENHRY and CDR2 is SYGVKD. CDR3 size: 16 residues. The V gene end was trimmed by 8 bases and the J gene end by 1 base; junction bases not matched to a gene: 8. The CDR3: CAIARDSSSYNSPLHF. In nucleotides, the CDR3 is TGTGCCATCGCAAGGGACAGCTCGTCCTATAATTCACCCCTCCACTTT.

In its sample, this clonotype was seen many times. J is TRBJ1-1 and V is TRBV7-2, with D hard to call. Per germline, CDR1 SGHTA and CDR2 FQGNSA. The CDR3 has 13 amino acids. V gave up 4 bases and J gave up 1 base, with 7 bases separating them. The CDR3 coding sequence is TGTGCCAGCAGCTCGTACAAGAACACTGAAGCTTTCTTT. This encodes CASSSYKNTEAFF.

This clonotype appeared a few times. The V and J genes are TRBV28 and TRBJ1-3, with TRBD1 identical over 7 bases. The J segment lost 1 base and the V segment lost 7 bases, leaving 7 bases of the junction unmatched. This CDR3 has 15 amino acids. Germline V gene lookup returns CDR1 MDHEN and CDR2 SYDVKM. CDR3 amino acids: CASTNGGQSGNTIYF. CDR3 bases: TGTGCCAGCACCAATGGGGGACAGTCTGGAAACACCATATATTTT.

The rearrangement joins TRBV28 to TRBJ1-2; no definite D call. Trimming took off 1 base at V and 8 bases at J, with 8 bases between the two ends. The CDR3 is 12 residues long. Germline-derived CDR1 and CDR2 are MDHEN and SYDVKM. The CDR3 DNA reads TGTGCCAGCAGTTTATTTTCGGGGGGCTACACCTTC. This encodes CASSLFSGGYTF.

The CDR3 region has the DNA TGCGCCAGCAGCCAGTCAACTAATGAAAAACTGTTTTTT. It specifies CASSQSTNEKLFF. The J gene is TRBJ1-4, the V gene TRBV4-3; D gene unclear. The germline V and J ends were trimmed by 3 bases and 0 bases, with 2 bases remaining between them. Germline assignment: CDR1 LGHNA and CDR2 YSLEER. The CDR3 is made up of 13 amino acids.

This clonotype was recorded a few times. The chain has TRBV6-1 and TRBJ2-7, with TRBD1 matching over 9 bases. This CDR3 has 15 amino acids. The J segment lost 2 bases and the V segment lost 3 bases, leaving 5 bases of the junction unmatched. The germline V gene has CDR1 MNHNS and CDR2 SASEGT. The CDR3 here is CASSDQDRGPYEQYV. In nucleotides, the CDR3 is TGTGCCAGCAGTGACCAGGACAGGGGACCCTACGAGCAGTACGTC.

This clonotype was detected many times. This rearrangement joins TRBV3-1 to TRBJ2-2; D may match TRBD1 or TRBD2 (5 bases each). This CDR3 has 15 amino acids. With 4 bases removed from V and 8 bases from J, the gap between germline ends came to 17 bases. Per germline, CDR1 LGHDT and CDR2 YNNKEL (reference sequence). Here the CDR3 DNA reads TGTGCCAGCAGCCCGACAGTAGCCCGGGGTGGGGAGCTGTTTTTT. Translated: CASSPTVARGGELFF.

Comments on this clonotype: A read error may be the cause here, since a much bigger clone is one base away. The chain uses TRBV3-1 and TRBJ1-6; TRBD1 matches 7 bases. CDR1 LGHDT and CDR2 YNNKEL come from the germline V gene (reference sequence). Unmatched junction bases numbered 7, after V lost 4 bases and J lost 7 bases. The CDR3 is made up of 15 amino acids. This CDR3 is CASSLPGQNNSPLHF. CDR3 coding DNA: TGTGCCAGCAGCCTACCGGGACAGAACAATTCACCCCTCCACTTT.

This clonotype was found a few times. The chain has TRBV18 and TRBJ2-5; no clear D gene. Trimming took 0 bases from V and 3 from J, leaving 8 bases between them. There are 14 residues in the CDR3. Germline values: CDR1 KGHSH, CDR2 LQKENI. CDR3 sequence: CASSPPTTEETQYF. In DNA form, the CDR3 reads TGTGCCAGCTCACCACCAACCACAGAAGAGACCCAGTACTTC.

This clonotype has ten or more counts. V is TRBV20-1 and J is TRBJ1-5; D may be TRBD1 (6 bases). The CDR3 consists of 11 residues. The germline V gene has CDR1 DFQATT and CDR2 SNEGSKA (reference sequence). Trimming removed 6 bases from V and 10 bases from J, with 13 bases in between. The CDR3, as DNA: TGCAGTGCGGGGGCCGTAGGTCCCCAGCATTTT. Translation: CSAGAVGPQHF.

This clonotype was counted between two and nine times. V usage is TRBV19 and J usage is TRBJ2-5; D is undetermined. Germline values: CDR1 LNHDA, CDR2 SQIVND (reference sequence). V was trimmed by 9 bases and J by 1 base, leaving 12 bases between them. This CDR3 comprises 13 residues. The CDR3 sequence is CASGGGFQETQYF. The CDR3 DNA reads TGTGCCAGCGGCGGCGGTTTCCAAGAGACCCAGTACTTC. The full variable domain, rest sourced from reference TRBV19 and TRBJ2-5, is DGGITQSPKYLFRKEGQNVTLSCEQNLNHDAMYWYRQDPGQGLRLIYYSQIVNDFQKGDIAEGYSVSREKKESFPLTVTSAQKNPTAFYLCASGGGFQETQYFGPGTRLLVL.

The V call is TRBV12-3 or TRBV12-4, the J call TRBJ2-3; D is unclear. This CDR3 region has 15 residues. Trimming removed 5 bases at V and 0 bases at J, with 12 bases between. DNA of the CDR3: TGTGCCAGCAGTCCTAAAGGCCCTAGCACAGATACGCAGTATTTT. Amino acids: CASSPKGPSTDTQYF.

The chain links TRBV29-1 to TRBJ2-1, with no clear D. The CDR3 is made up of 12 amino acids. Between the trimmed V and J ends, which lost 3 bases and 7 bases, there was a span of 10 bases. Per the germline V gene, CDR1 is SQVTM and CDR2 is ANQGSEA. The DNA of the CDR3 is TGCAGCGTTGACTGGGGTCGGAATGAGCAGTTCTTC. Translating it yields CSVDWGRNEQFF.

The V and J genes are TRBV4-3 and TRBJ1-5, with D perhaps TRBD1 (6 bases). Deletions cut 1 base from V and 2 bases from J, with 9 bases between. Germline CDR1 LGHNA, CDR2 YSLEER. This CDR3 is 15 amino acids long. Written as DNA, the CDR3 is TGCGCCAGCAGCCAAGGGTCAGGGGGCAATCAGCCCCAGCATTTT. Translation: CASSQGSGGNQPQHF.

This clonotype was seen repeatedly, ten times or more. The J gene is TRBJ2-7, the V gene TRBV29-1; 8 bases map to TRBD1. Germline V gene lookup returns CDR1 SQVTM and CDR2 ANQGSEA. The CDR3 is made up of 12 amino acids. Germline trimming cut 6 bases from V and 2 bases from J; bases unmatched to any gene: 3. CDR3 loop: CSVAQGAYEQYF. The CDR3 bases are TGCAGCGTAGCACAGGGGGCCTACGAGCAGTACTTC.